A selection of T cell receptor beta chains follows, all from one sample in a study of blood T cell repertoires in COVID-19. TCRdb's copy holds only in-frame clones and misses some; the assay was immunoSEQ multiplex PCR. The table lists approximately 480,000 clones, roughly 90% of them singletons, with under 0.75% in the top ten. Sequenced input: PBMCs or T cells enriched from blood (not recorded which). These receptors all stem from a woman between 18 and 30 years old who had recovered from COVID-19. The CDR3 runs from the conserved cysteine through the conserved F or W. The D gene is left open where the match is weak. A row's size may be missing; if present it is once, few, many or a size class.

v_gene	d_gene	abundance	len	j_gene	CDR3aa	CDR3nt
TRBV11-2	.	.	12	TRBJ1-4	CASSPAGGKLFF	TGTGCCAGCAGTCCAGCGGGGGGTAAACTGTTTTTT
TRBV5-8	.	.	12	TRBJ1-2	CASSPRSYGYTF	TGTGCCAGCAGCCCACGCAGCTATGGCTACACCTTC
TRBV5-1	.	.	15	TRBJ2-1	CASSLRDKEHNEQFF	TGCGCCAGCAGCCTCCGGGACAAAGAACACAATGAGCAGTTCTTC
TRBV12-3/TRBV12-4	.	.	13	TRBJ1-6	CASGTTENSPLHF	TGTGCCAGCGGCACGACTGAGAATTCACCCCTCCACTTT
TRBV2	.	.	16	TRBJ1-2	CASSERPWSGGDGYTF	TGTGCCAGCAGTGAACGCCCTTGGTCCGGAGGGGATGGCTACACCTTC
TRBV19	.	.	16	TRBJ1-4	CASSTSYSGANEKLFF	TGTGCCAGTAGTACTTCCTATTCCGGGGCTAATGAAAAACTGTTTTTT
TRBV6-5	.	once	14	TRBJ1-2	CASSKLSTVYGYTF	TGTGCCAGCAGTAAACTCTCGACAGTCTATGGCTACACCTTC
TRBV5-6	TRBD1	.	15	TRBJ1-1	CASSPSDRGASEAFF	TGTGCCAGCAGCCCCTCGGACAGGGGAGCATCGGAAGCTTTCTTT
TRBV2	TRBD1	.	13	TRBJ1-1	CASRGDSYTEAFF	TGTGCCAGCAGGGGGGACAGCTACACTGAAGCTTTCTTT
TRBV5-1	.	.	13	TRBJ1-4	CASSPLSGEKLFF	TGCGCCAGCAGCCCCCTCTCCGGTGAAAAACTGTTTTTT
TRBV6-5	TRBD1	.	13	TRBJ2-3	CATQQGDPDTQYF	TGTGCCACCCAACAGGGGGACCCAGATACGCAGTATTTT
TRBV7-9	.	.	12	TRBJ2-7	CASSLAGGEQYF	TGTGCCAGCAGCTTAGCGGGGGGCGAGCAGTACTTC